The T cell receptor (beta chain) under discussion was sequenced for a study of tumor-infiltrating lymphocytes in oesophageal squamous cell carcinoma. This clonotype ranks as medium-sized. TCRdb fed the PCR reads into MiXCR, producing one record per CDR3 protein. The table shows 7,100 or so distinct CDR3 sequences, with approximately 14% occurring only once. V lost 3 bases and J lost 5, with 25 bases in between. Germline-derived CDR1 and CDR2 are MNHEY and SMNVEV (reference sequence). The CDR3 has 18 amino acids. This sequence originates from a male donor with esophageal squamous cell carcinoma. The source material was blood. The chain carries TRBV27 and TRBJ2-5; possibly TRBD1 for D (5 bases). CDR3 sequence reads: CASSFSSAGPRIGETQYF. DNA for the CDR3: TGTGCCAGCAGTTTCTCTTCGGCAGGGCCTCGAATTGGGGAGACCCAGTACTTC.